The subject of this entry is one T cell receptor beta chain. Its specificity is not known. This specimen belongs to a study of graft-versus-host responses after intestinal transplantation. Whole-study findings and limits: Graft-donor T cell macrochimerism in patients accompanied high graft-versus-host to host-versus-graft clonal ratios in allografts.

The CDR3 covers 11 residues. Germline V gives CDR1 MDHEN, CDR2 SYDVKM. With 7 bases removed from V and 6 bases from J, the gap between germline ends came to 10 bases. Assay: immunoSEQ multiplex PCR; the TCRdb copy retains only in-frame clones and omits some. The sample gives some 77,000 clones, roughly 90% of which show up once; roughly 0.7% is in the top ten. The receptor comes from a human patient who received an intestinal transplant, so some T cells may come from the graft donor. The J gene is TRBJ2-7, the V gene TRBV28, with D tentatively TRBD1 (6 bases). The source material was PBMCs, sampled 98 days after intestinal transplantation. The CDR3 sequence is CASIRDTEQYF. In DNA, the CDR3 is TGTGCCAGCATTCGGGACACCGAGCAGTACTTC. Filled out from reference TRBV28 and TRBJ2-7, the complete variable domain reads DVKVTQSSRYLVKRTGEKVFLECVQDMDHENMFWYRQDPGLGLRLIYFSYDVKMKEKGDIPEGYSVSREKKERFSLILESASTNQTSMYLCASIRDTEQYFGPGTRLTVT.